Presented here are 14 T cell receptor beta chains from one specimen sequenced in a study of cytomegalovirus exposure and HLA in healthy donors. The PCR was carried out with 60 Vbeta primers and 13 Jbeta primers. Clones were sequenced by immunoSEQ multiplex PCR, and TCRdb holds only the in-frame ones, with some missing. The data contain tens of thousands of clones, 60% to 80% of them singletons. The sequencing input was PBMCs. The source of these receptors is a man aged 30-40 years in good health and CMV-seronegative.

The chain has TRBV10-1 and TRBJ2-7; 10 bases align to TRBD1. V gave up 7 bases and J gave up 4 bases; unmatched junction bases: 4. The germline V gene encodes CDR1 WNHNN and CDR2 SYGVQD (reference sequence). The CDR3 runs 13 residues. The CDR3 reads CASTRDRGYEQYF. The CDR3 coding sequence is TGCGCCAGCACCCGGGACAGGGGTTACGAGCAGTACTTC.

The rearrangement uses TRBV7-8 and TRBJ1-1; D perhaps matches TRBD1 (6 bases). The germline V gene encodes CDR1 SGHVS and CDR2 FQNEAQ. The CDR3 length is 15 residues. Trimming took 0 bases from V and 0 from J, leaving 8 bases between them. The CDR3 sequence: CASSLAGTLNTEAFF. The CDR3 DNA follows: TGTGCCAGCAGCTTAGCTGGGACACTGAACACTGAAGCTTTCTTT. The whole variable domain, remainder taken from reference TRBV7-8 and TRBJ1-1, is GAGVSQSPRYKVAKRGQDVALRCDPISGHVSLFWYQQALGQGPEFLTYFQNEAQLDKSGLPSDRFFAERPEGSVSTLKIQRTQQEDSAVYLCASSLAGTLNTEAFFGQGTRLTVV.

The V and J genes are TRBV28 and TRBJ1-3; a weak D match, TRBD1 (6 bases). Germline V gene data show CDR1 as MDHEN and CDR2 as SYDVKM. CDR3 length: 11 amino acids. V lost 8 bases to trimming and J lost 10 bases, with 12 bases between them. As DNA, the CDR3 is TGTGCCAGCCGTAAAAGGGGGACCATATATTTT. Translating it yields CASRKRGTIYF.

V usage is TRBV30 and J usage is TRBJ1-5, with a tentative D call TRBD1 (5 bases). Trimming took off 1 base at V and 2 bases at J, with 6 bases between the two ends. The CDR3 has 13 amino acids. Germline lookup yields CDR1 GTSNPN and CDR2 SVGIG (reference sequence). This CDR3 is CAWSGRGNQPQHF. The CDR3 nucleotides are TGTGCCTGGAGTGGCAGGGGCAATCAGCCCCAGCATTTT.

This clone was detected only a few times. The genes are TRBV5-1 and TRBJ1-1, with 7 bases identical to TRBD1. Trimming removed 3 bases from V and 2 bases from J; junction bases left unmatched: 10. The CDR3 extends over 16 amino acids. Germline lookup yields CDR1 SGHRS and CDR2 YFSETQ. The CDR3 here is CASSSSRQGDNTEAFF. The CDR3 DNA follows: TGCGCCAGCAGCTCAAGTCGGCAGGGGGACAACACTGAAGCTTTCTTT.

The chain employs TRBV28 and TRBJ1-1; 7 bases are shared with TRBD1. The CDR3 covers 16 residues. Trimming at V came to 3 bases and at J to 1 base, leaving 8 bases not matched to a gene. Per the germline V gene, CDR1 is MDHEN and CDR2 is SYDVKM. CDR3 protein: CASSFGRGKGNTEAFF. As DNA, the CDR3 is TGTGCCAGCAGTTTTGGCAGGGGGAAGGGGAACACTGAAGCTTTCTTT.

V is TRBV9 and J is TRBJ2-3; TRBD2 matches 8 bases. The germline V gene encodes CDR1 SGDLS and CDR2 YYNGEE. This CDR3 spans 15 amino acids. The V segment lost 0 bases and the J segment 4 bases; nucleotides outside the gene matches: 4. In DNA, the CDR3 is TGTGCCAGCAGCGTAGCAGCGGGGGATGCAGATACGCAGTATTTT. Protein sequence: CASSVAAGDADTQYF.

This chain connects TRBV6-1 to TRBJ1-2; tentatively, D is TRBD1 (6 bases). Trimming cost V 1 base and J 3 bases, with 9 bases left between them. The CDR3 totals 14 residues. CDR1 and CDR2 from the germline V gene are MNHNS and SASEGT. The DNA for the CDR3 is TGTGCCAGCAGTGAAGGGGGGGGGCACTATGGCTACACCTTC. Protein sequence: CASSEGGGHYGYTF.

By share of the sample, this clone is medium-sized (0.01 to 0.1%). V and J are TRBV6-5 and TRBJ1-4; 9 bases are a match to TRBD1. The V and J ends lost 4 bases and 0 bases, in that order; junction bases with no gene match: 0. Germline CDR1 reads MNHEY; CDR2 reads SVGAGI. This CDR3 region has 15 residues. The CDR3 loop reads CASSWTGATNEKLFF. In DNA form, the CDR3 reads TGTGCCAGCAGTTGGACAGGGGCAACTAATGAAAAACTGTTTTTT.

The chain carries TRBV18 and TRBJ1-3; no clear D gene. There are 15 residues in the CDR3. Trimming removed 2 bases at V and 3 bases at J, with 11 bases between. Germline V gene lookup returns CDR1 KGHSH and CDR2 LQKENI. The CDR3 loop is CASSPSLLGGNTIYF. As DNA, the CDR3 is TGTGCCAGCTCACCAAGTTTACTCGGTGGAAACACCATATATTTT. The whole variable domain, remainder taken from reference TRBV18 and TRBJ1-3, is NAGVMQNPRHLVRRRGQEARLRCSPMKGHSHVYWYRQLPEEGLKFMVYLQKENIIDESGMPKERFSAEFPKEGPSILRIQQVVRGDSAAYFCASSPSLLGGNTIYFGEGSWLTVV.

This clone appeared a single time. The rearrangement uses TRBV4-1 and TRBJ2-3, with D maybe TRBD2 (5 bases). Germline V lookup: CDR1 MGHRA, CDR2 YSYEKL. The V end lost 3 bases, the J end lost 3 bases, and 13 bases lay between the germline ends. The CDR3 extends over 15 amino acids. The CDR3 sequence: CASSQRLKGTDTQYF. The CDR3 DNA follows: TGCGCCAGCAGCCAGCGACTAAAAGGGACAGATACGCAGTATTTT.

The chain combines TRBV2 with TRBJ2-5, with a tentative D call TRBD2 (6 bases). With 8 bases removed from V and 1 base from J, the gap between germline ends came to 11 bases. The CDR3 extends over 13 amino acids. Germline CDR1 reads SNHLY; CDR2 reads FYNNEI. This CDR3 is CASGAGLQETQYF. The CDR3 nucleotides are TGTGCCAGCGGGGCGGGGCTCCAAGAGACCCAGTACTTC.

The CDR3 bases are TGTGCCAGCAGCGGGACAGCCGAAGGAGGTCAGCCCCAGCATTTT. It encodes CASSGTAEGGQPQHF. The chain uses TRBV6-1 and TRBJ1-5; 7 bases match TRBD1. The CDR3 covers 15 residues. The ends lost 6 bases at V and 6 bases at J; junction bases unmatched: 11. CDR1 and CDR2 (germline): MNHNS, SASEGT.

V usage is TRBV2 and J usage is TRBJ1-6, with 9 bases that match TRBD1. The CDR3 is 15 residues long. Germline CDR1 reads SNHLY; CDR2 reads FYNNEI. Germline trimming cut 2 bases from V and 7 bases from J; bases unmatched to any gene: 3. CDR3 sequence: CASSEMGQGNSPLHF. In nucleotides, the CDR3 is TGTGCCAGCAGTGAAATGGGACAGGGAAATTCACCCCTCCACTTT.